One sample yielded the 30 T cell receptor beta chains listed below, sequenced in a study of blood T cell repertoires in COVID-19. Measured with immunoSEQ multiplex PCR; TCRdb has only the in-frame clones, and not every one. The table has roughly 90,000 clones, roughly 86% seen once; the top ten hold about 5%. The sequencing sample was made of peripheral blood. Receptors were obtained from a man aged 35 to 55 with acute or convalescent COVID-19.

V is TRBV5-4 and J is TRBJ1-2; the D is unclear. CDR3 length: 13 amino acids. CDR1 is SGHNT and CDR2 is YYREEE in the germline V gene (reference sequence). V gave up 1 base and J gave up 6 bases, with 10 bases separating them. CDR3 DNA: TGTGCCAGCAGCTTGCGTCAGCTAGATGGCTACACCTTC. Translating gives CASSLRQLDGYTF.

The gene calls are TRBV19 and TRBJ1-5; 8 bases agree with TRBD1. Germline loops: CDR1 LNHDA, CDR2 SQIVND (reference sequence). Unmatched junction bases numbered 5, after V lost 6 bases and J lost 4 bases. This CDR3 has 14 amino acids. The CDR3 loop reads CASRARQGNQPQHF. DNA of the CDR3: TGTGCCAGTAGAGCTAGACAGGGGAATCAGCCCCAGCATTTT.

The chain uses TRBV6-6 and TRBJ2-5; D is possibly TRBD2 (6 bases). Trimming pared 7 bases from V and 2 bases from J, leaving 14 bases between. Germline CDR1 is MNHNY and CDR2 is SVGAGI (reference sequence). The CDR3 is made up of 14 amino acids. The CDR3 reads CASTAGTRQETQYF. The CDR3, as DNA: TGTGCCAGCACTGCTGGGACTCGACAAGAGACCCAGTACTTC.

The CDR3 DNA reads as TGTGCCATCAGTAACAGGATCGGACAGCCCCAGCATTTT. As protein: CAISNRIGQPQHF. V and J are TRBV10-3 and TRBJ1-5, with D possibly matching TRBD1 (5 bases). The CDR3 runs to 13 residues. Germline lookup yields CDR1 ENHRY and CDR2 SYGVKD. Between the trimmed V and J ends, which lost 5 bases and 7 bases, there was a span of 12 bases.

A single count supports this clone. The chain has TRBV9 and TRBJ2-5, with 9 bases identical to TRBD1. V lost 4 bases and J lost 4; bases outside the gene matches: 14. The CDR3 is made up of 17 amino acids. Per the germline V gene, CDR1 is SGDLS and CDR2 is YYNGEE. CDR3 nucleotides: TGTGCCAGCAGCCCGGGACAGGGAATGGCAGTTAGAGAGACCCAGTACTTC. Its translation: CASSPGQGMAVRETQYF.

The rearrangement links TRBV9 to TRBJ1-5; 8 nucleotides line up with TRBD1. The CDR3 is made up of 15 amino acids. Trimming cost V 4 bases and J 3 bases; bases outside gene matches: 6. The germline gives CDR1 SGDLS, CDR2 YYNGEE. The CDR3 sequence is CASSPGTGFNQPQHF. The CDR3 nucleotides are TGTGCCAGCAGCCCCGGGACAGGTTTCAATCAGCCCCAGCATTTT.

The rearrangement joins TRBV3-1 (or the pseudogene TRBV3-2) to TRBJ1-5; D not resolved. The CDR3 is 13 residues long. V dropped 3 bases and J dropped 5 bases, with 8 bases sitting between them. Germline V lookup: CDR1 LGHDT, CDR2 YNNKEL (reference sequence). The CDR3 sequence: CASSHAGDQPQHF. The CDR3 region has the DNA TGTGCCAGCAGCCATGCAGGCGATCAGCCCCAGCATTTT.

CDR3 sequence: CASSQGTGYNGYTF. The CDR3 DNA reads as TGCGCCAGCAGCCAAGGAACAGGGTATAATGGCTACACCTTC. The chain has TRBV4-3 and TRBJ1-2; possible D gene TRBD1, 6 bases. The V end lost 1 base, the J end lost 6 bases, and 12 bases lay between the germline ends. CDR1 and CDR2 from the germline V gene are LGHNA and YSLEER. This CDR3 region has 14 residues.

The CDR3 loop is CASSFRGFTEAFF. The DNA for the CDR3 is TGTGCCAGCAGCTTCAGGGGATTCACTGAAGCTTTCTTT. The chain combines TRBV5-4 with TRBJ1-1; D is possibly TRBD1 (6 bases). V gave up 2 bases and J gave up 4 bases, with 9 bases separating them. This CDR3 contains 13 residues. Germline lookup yields CDR1 SGHNT and CDR2 YYREEE (reference sequence). The whole variable domain, remainder taken from reference TRBV5-4 and TRBJ1-1, is ETGVTQSPTHLIKTRGQQVTLRCSSQSGHNTVSWYQQALGQGPQFIFQYYREEENGRGNFPPRFSGLQFPNYSSELNVNALELDDSALYLCASSFRGFTEAFFGQGTRLTVV.

This clone was observed a single time. The chain has TRBV27 and TRBJ1-6; tentatively, D is TRBD1 (5 bases). The germline V gene has CDR1 MNHEY and CDR2 SMNVEV (reference sequence). The CDR3 totals 14 residues. Trimming removed 3 bases at V and 6 bases at J, with 9 bases between. CDR3 in amino acids: CASSFGRANSPLHF. The CDR3 DNA reads TGTGCCAGCAGTTTTGGCAGGGCTAATTCACCCCTCCACTTT.

The V call is TRBV4-1, the J call TRBJ1-5; tentative D call: TRBD1 (5 bases). Germline CDR1 and CDR2: MGHRA and YSYEKL. This CDR3 region has 18 residues. V lost 1 base, J lost 0 bases, and 16 bases lay in between. The CDR3 DNA is TGCGCCAGCAGCCAAGCACCGGTGCGGGGGTATAGCAATCAGCCCCAGCATTTT. Translated: CASSQAPVRGYSNQPQHF.

This clone has a handful of counts. The genes are TRBV2 and TRBJ1-2; 9 positions match TRBD1. Trimming removed 2 bases from V and 4 bases from J; junction bases left unmatched: 23. Germline V gene sequence: CDR1 SNHLY, CDR2 FYNNEI. The CDR3 totals 21 residues. DNA of the CDR3: TGTGCCAGCAGTGAAATTTCGGGACAGGGCGCTCTTGAAGGGGGCACCTATGGCTACACCTTC. Translated, it gives CASSEISGQGALEGGTYGYTF.

Only a few counts were recorded for this clone. V usage is TRBV27 and J usage is TRBJ2-2; D might be TRBD1 (6 bases). The V gene's germline CDR1 is MNHEY and CDR2 SMNVEV (reference sequence). Trimming stripped 5 bases from V and 4 bases from J, with 14 bases between. This CDR3 comprises 15 residues. The CDR3 nucleotides read TGTGCCAGCAGTCTCATTCGAGGGGGCACCGGGGAGCTGTTTTTT. Its translation is CASSLIRGGTGELFF.

The J gene is TRBJ1-1, the V gene TRBV2; TRBD1 matches at 7 bases. Germline CDR1 is SNHLY and CDR2 is FYNNEI. This CDR3 spans 14 amino acids. V lost 4 bases, J lost 5 bases, and 7 bases stayed unmatched. CDR3 sequence: CASSAETGITEAFF. The CDR3 DNA reads as TGTGCCAGCAGTGCTGAGACAGGGATAACTGAAGCTTTCTTT.

V and J are TRBV6-2 or TRBV6-3 and TRBJ2-1; D perhaps matches TRBD2 (5 bases). CDR1 MNHEY and CDR2 SVGEGT come from the germline V gene. There are 14 residues in the CDR3. Trimming shortened V by 0 bases and J by 10 bases, and 13 bases separated the two germline ends. CDR3 in DNA: TGTGCCAGCAGTTACTCTTCACACCGAGGGGAGCAGTTCTTC. This encodes CASSYSSHRGEQFF.

The CDR3 sequence is CASSPGTSGVNEQFF. Written as DNA, the CDR3 is TGCGCCAGCAGCCCCGGGACTAGCGGGGTGAATGAGCAGTTCTTC. The chain employs TRBV5-1 and TRBJ2-1; 13 nucleotides agree with TRBD2. Looked up from germline, CDR1 is SGHRS and CDR2 is YFSETQ. The CDR3 runs to 15 residues. After removal of 4 bases from V and 7 bases from J, the junction contained 5 bases not matched to a gene.

The table lists this clone with a count of one. This rearrangement joins TRBV5-6 to TRBJ1-6; TRBD1 matches 7 bases. The CDR3 loop spans 16 amino acids. Germline V gives CDR1 SGHDT, CDR2 YYEEEE. The ends lost 0 bases at V and 3 bases at J; junction bases unmatched: 3. The CDR3 protein is CASSLVGQSYNSPLHF. CDR3 nucleotide sequence: TGTGCCAGCAGCTTGGTGGGACAGAGCTATAATTCACCCCTCCACTTT.

This clone was observed a single time. The rearrangement links TRBV5-8 to TRBJ1-6; D ambiguous. The ends were cut back, 4 bases at V and 7 bases at J, with 6 bases in the middle. Germline CDR1 and CDR2: SGHTS and YDEGEE. The CDR3 spans 12 residues. The CDR3 DNA sequence: TGTGCCAGCAGCGTACAGAATTCACCCCTCCACTTT. Its protein product is CASSVQNSPLHF.

CDR3 in amino acids: CASSPRVRVYGYTF. The CDR3, as DNA: TGTGCCAGCAGCCCGCGGGTCAGAGTCTATGGCTACACCTTC. The chain has TRBV3-1 (or the pseudogene TRBV3-2) and TRBJ1-2, with D hard to call. This CDR3 contains 14 residues. CDR1 and CDR2 (germline): LGHDT, YNNKEL (reference sequence). Trimming took off 4 bases at V and 4 bases at J, with 13 bases between the two ends.

The chain uses TRBV5-1 and TRBJ2-7; 10 nucleotides match TRBD2. Per the germline V gene, CDR1 is SGHRS and CDR2 is YFSETQ. This CDR3 spans 16 amino acids. The V and J ends lost 0 bases and 3 bases, in that order; junction bases with no gene match: 6. CDR3 bases: TGCGCCAGCAGCTTGGCTAGCGGGAGCCCTTACTACGAGCAGTACTTC. Amino acids: CASSLASGSPYYEQYF.

The chain recombines TRBV6-5 with TRBJ1-2, with no clear D. The V end was cut by 7 bases, the J end by 7 bases, with 13 bases between. The CDR3 runs 12 residues. Germline-derived CDR1 and CDR2 are MNHEY and SVGAGI. The CDR3, as DNA: TGTGCCAGCATCAGGTGGGCTTTTGGCTACACCTTC. Amino acids: CASIRWAFGYTF.

The chain has TRBV12-3 or TRBV12-4 and TRBJ1-6; D ambiguous. Trimming shortened V by 3 bases and J by 8 bases, and 8 bases separated the two germline ends. This CDR3 has 13 residues. The CDR3 DNA follows: TGTGCCAGCAGTTTCACGGTTTATTCACCCCTCCACTTT. It codes for CASSFTVYSPLHF.

The chain employs TRBV11-2 and TRBJ1-1, with D maybe TRBD1 (5 bases). This CDR3 spans 12 amino acids. CDR1 and CDR2 from the germline V gene are SGHAT and FQNNGV. V was cut by 2 bases and J by 4 bases, with 5 bases left in between. This chain's CDR3 is CASSLRGTEAFF. CDR3 DNA: TGTGCCAGCAGCTTAAGGGGCACTGAAGCTTTCTTT.

There are a few counts of this clone. The J gene is TRBJ1-1, the V gene TRBV5-1, with unresolved D. The CDR3 spans 15 residues. Germline CDR1 SGHRS, CDR2 YFSETQ. The V gene lost 2 bases and the J gene lost 4 bases, with 15 bases spanning the gap. DNA for the CDR3: TGCGCCAGCAGCTTAGATGAGGGAGGGAGCACTGAAGCTTTCTTT. Protein: CASSLDEGGSTEAFF.

The chain uses TRBV7-7 and TRBJ2-2, with 7 bases identical to TRBD1. The germline CDR1 and CDR2 sequences are SSHAT and FNYEAQ (reference sequence). V lost 8 bases and J lost 2; bases outside the gene matches: 5. The CDR3 extends over 14 amino acids. In nucleotides, the CDR3 is TGTGCCAGCGGAGGACAGGTTAACACCGGGGAGCTGTTTTTT. Residues: CASGGQVNTGELFF.

The V and J genes are TRBV6-5 and TRBJ2-7, with TRBD1 identical over 9 bases. V lost 7 bases to trimming and J lost 0 bases; unmatched junction nucleotides: 4. CDR3 length equals 14 residues. Per germline, CDR1 MNHEY and CDR2 SVGAGI. The CDR3 DNA follows: TGTGCCAGCAATCAGGGACAGGGCTCCTACGAGCAGTACTTC. Translating it yields CASNQGQGSYEQYF.

The chain joins TRBV7-9 to TRBJ2-7; 7 bases line up with TRBD1. Trimming took 5 bases from V and 5 from J; bases not matched to a gene: 6. Germline CDR1 SEHNR, CDR2 FQNEAQ (reference sequence). The CDR3 consists of 13 residues. The CDR3 reads CASSRLQGNEQYF. For the CDR3, the DNA is TGTGCCAGCAGCCGATTACAGGGGAACGAGCAGTACTTC.

This sequence joins TRBV6-1 and TRBJ1-5; D call uncertain. Looked up from germline, CDR1 is MNHNS and CDR2 is SASEGT. The CDR3 length is 17 residues. Trimming took 4 bases from V and 0 from J, leaving 16 bases between them. The DNA for the CDR3 is TGTGCCAGCAGTGTGGGTCATTTAGCTGTTAGCAATCAGCCCCAGCATTTT. Its protein product is CASSVGHLAVSNQPQHF.

The chain has TRBV5-1 and TRBJ1-1, with D possibly TRBD1 on 5 matching bases. Trimming removed 0 bases at V and 1 base at J, with 7 bases between. The CDR3 totals 14 residues. Germline CDR1 and CDR2: SGHRS and YFSETQ. CDR3 region: CASSLGQRNTEAFF. DNA for the CDR3: TGCGCCAGCAGCTTGGGACAGAGGAACACTGAAGCTTTCTTT.

This chain uses TRBV4-3 with TRBJ2-1; D uncertain. V lost 0 bases and J 9 bases, leaving 9 bases between the germline ends. CDR3 length equals 13 residues. From germline, CDR1 is LGHNA and CDR2 YSLEER. CDR3 loop: CASSQDSGIEQFF. The DNA for the CDR3 is TGCGCCAGCAGCCAAGATTCGGGTATTGAGCAGTTCTTC.